This passage covers 28 T cell receptor beta chains from one sample sequenced in a study of T cell responses to AZD1222 COVID-19 vaccine. Assay: immunoSEQ multiplex PCR; the TCRdb copy retains only in-frame clones and omits some. In the table there are 95,000 to 150,000 clones, 88% of which are singletons. The specimen was peripheral blood, collected on day 0 of AZD1222 vaccination. The receptor source for this set is an adult in good health.

The chain couples TRBV19 to TRBJ1-3; D gene uncertain. V gave up 3 bases and J gave up 0 bases, with 9 bases separating them. CDR1 is LNHDA, CDR2 SQIVND, per germline (reference sequence). CDR3 length: 15 amino acids. The CDR3 sequence is CASSISHVSGNTIYF. The CDR3 DNA reads TGTGCCAGTAGTATCTCTCACGTCTCTGGAAACACCATATATTTT.

This clone occurred once. The V and J genes are TRBV5-8 and TRBJ1-1, with 10 bases fitting TRBD1. V lost 3 bases, J lost 2 bases, and 4 bases stayed unmatched. CDR3 length: 15 amino acids. CDR1 and CDR2 (germline): SGHTS, YDEGEE. DNA of the CDR3: TGTGCCAGCAGCTGGACAGGGGGGCAAAACACTGAAGCTTTCTTT. It yields the protein CASSWTGGQNTEAFF.

J is TRBJ2-2 and V is TRBV4-2; a possible D gene is TRBD1 (6 bases). This CDR3 is built from 14 residues. Trimming removed 7 bases at V and 6 bases at J, with 15 bases between. CDR1 LGHNA and CDR2 YNFKEQ come from the germline V gene. The CDR3 nucleotides are TGTGCCAGCACGGCTACAGGGTTTTCCGGGGAGCTGTTTTTT. Protein: CASTATGFSGELFF.

This clone was observed a single time. The chain is built from TRBV11-3 and TRBJ2-1; D uncertain. CDR3 size: 14 residues. Per germline, CDR1 SGHNT and CDR2 YENEEA. Trimming removed 1 base from V and 7 bases from J, with 11 bases in between. The CDR3 reads CASSLGKGGNEQFF. The CDR3 DNA sequence: TGTGCCAGCAGCTTAGGAAAGGGCGGAAATGAGCAGTTCTTC. Variable domain in full (rest from reference TRBV11-3 and TRBJ2-1): EAGVVQSPRYKIIEKKQPVAFWCNPISGHNTLYWYLQNLGQGPELLIRYENEEAVDDSQLPKDRFSAERLKGVDSTLKIQPAELGDSAVYLCASSLGKGGNEQFFGPGTRLTVL.

V usage is TRBV24-1 and J usage is TRBJ2-3, with D maybe TRBD1 (5 bases). V was trimmed by 3 bases and J by 3 bases, leaving 9 bases between them. The CDR3 consists of 14 residues. Germline V gene lookup returns CDR1 KGHDR and CDR2 SFDVKD. The CDR3 sequence: CATSDGQGTDTQYF. DNA for the CDR3: TGTGCCACCAGTGATGGGCAGGGTACAGATACGCAGTATTTT.

The V gene is TRBV7-3, the J gene TRBJ2-1; tentatively, D is TRBD2 (5 bases). Trimming cost V 2 bases and J 3 bases, with 11 bases left between them. Germline CDR1 and CDR2: SGHTA and FQGTGA. The CDR3 length is 15 residues. This chain's CDR3 is CASSLERSFYNEQFF. Written as DNA, the CDR3 is TGTGCCAGCAGCTTAGAGCGGAGCTTCTACAATGAGCAGTTCTTC.

The chain has TRBV29-1 and TRBJ2-3; 10 bases are a match to TRBD2. Germline values: CDR1 SQVTM, CDR2 ANQGSEA. The CDR3 has 13 residues. Trimming removed 6 bases from V and 4 bases from J; junction bases left unmatched: 4. CDR3 DNA sequence: TGCAGCGTCACTAGCGGGATCGCAGATACGCAGTATTTT. Protein sequence: CSVTSGIADTQYF.

This clone was recorded a few times. The chain combines TRBV28 with TRBJ2-7; 10 nucleotides match TRBD1. CDR1 MDHEN and CDR2 SYDVKM come from the germline V gene. Germline trimming cut 8 bases from V and 4 bases from J; bases unmatched to any gene: 8. The CDR3 has 14 amino acids. CDR3 loop: CASSRTGGGYEQYF. For the CDR3, the DNA is TGTGCCAGCTCTCGGACAGGGGGTGGGTACGAGCAGTACTTC.

V is TRBV18 and J is TRBJ2-3; D is undetermined. Germline CDR1 and CDR2: KGHSH and LQKENI. Deletions cut 3 bases from V and 5 bases from J, with 15 bases between. This CDR3 has 15 residues. CDR3 in DNA: TGTGCCAGCTCACCGCTCGGTACGGCGAAAGATACGCAGTATTTT. Amino acid sequence: CASSPLGTAKDTQYF.

The chain recombines TRBV18 with TRBJ1-2; tentatively, D is TRBD1 (5 bases). This CDR3 is built from 18 residues. Deletions cut 0 bases from V and 8 bases from J, with 25 bases between. Germline V CDR1 and CDR2: KGHSH, LQKENI. The CDR3 DNA sequence: TGTGCCAGCTCACCACCGGAATTCAGGGTACACCCTTGGAAGGGCTACACCTTC. Translating it yields CASSPPEFRVHPWKGYTF.

Only a few counts were recorded for this clone. The gene calls are TRBV28 and TRBJ1-5; 7 bases line up with TRBD1. Per the germline V gene, CDR1 is MDHEN and CDR2 is SYDVKM. The CDR3 loop spans 17 amino acids. The V segment lost 6 bases and the J segment 0 bases; nucleotides outside the gene matches: 11. This CDR3 is CASRDRDRAYSNQPQHF. The CDR3 DNA is TGTGCCAGCAGGGATCGGGACAGAGCTTATAGCAATCAGCCCCAGCATTTT.

The chain links TRBV19 to TRBJ1-1; 8 bases line up with TRBD1. The CDR3 runs 15 residues. Losses at the gene ends were 3 bases for V and 1 base for J; bases not matched to a gene: 4. The germline CDR1 and CDR2 sequences are LNHDA and SQIVND (reference sequence). The CDR3 bases are TGTGCCAGTAGTATCCTCGACAGGGGGAACACTGAAGCTTTCTTT. Translated, it gives CASSILDRGNTEAFF.

The chain has TRBV12-5 and TRBJ1-1; D is possibly TRBD1 (5 bases). Per the germline V gene, CDR1 is LGHNT and CDR2 is FRNRAP. The CDR3 sequence is 15 residues long. Trimming removed 2 bases from V and 1 base from J, with 11 bases in between. The CDR3 DNA reads TGTGCTAGTGGTTTGAACTACAGGTGGAACACTGAAGCTTTCTTT. It specifies CASGLNYRWNTEAFF.

CDR3 amino acids: CASSDSRAGGADTQYF. CDR3 DNA: TGTGCCAGCAGTGACTCGAGAGCAGGGGGCGCAGATACGCAGTATTTT. This chain links TRBV6-4 with TRBJ2-3; 8 bases match TRBD1. This CDR3 contains 16 residues. V lost 0 bases to trimming and J lost 4 bases; unmatched junction nucleotides: 6. The germline V gene encodes CDR1 MRHNA and CDR2 SNTAGT.

The V call is TRBV27, the J call TRBJ2-7; the match to TRBD1 covers 7 bases. V was clipped by 2 bases and J by 2 bases; unmatched bases: 3. CDR3 length: 14 amino acids. Germline loops: CDR1 MNHEY, CDR2 SMNVEV (reference sequence). For the CDR3, the DNA is TGTGCCAGCAGTTTACGAGGGGGCACCTACGAGCAGTACTTC. Its translation is CASSLRGGTYEQYF.

This clone came up once. J is TRBJ1-5 and V is TRBV5-6; 8 bases map to TRBD1. The CDR3 extends over 16 amino acids. V was pared by 4 bases and J by 0 bases, with 6 bases of the junction left unmatched. Germline CDR1 and CDR2: SGHDT and YYEEEE. The CDR3 loop reads CASSLRDRNSNQPQHF. The CDR3 bases are TGTGCCAGCAGCCTTCGGGACAGGAATAGCAATCAGCCCCAGCATTTT.

The CDR3 region has the DNA TGTGCCAGCAGCTTAGTTGAGGGAATCAACACTGAAGCTTTCTTT. Protein product: CASSLVEGINTEAFF. The V and J genes are TRBV7-8 and TRBJ1-1; D is unclear. Between the trimmed V and J ends, which lost 1 base and 2 bases, there was a span of 11 bases. Per germline, CDR1 SGHVS and CDR2 FQNEAQ. The CDR3 has 15 residues.

The table lists this clone with a few counts. The V gene is TRBV11-2, the J gene TRBJ1-6; TRBD1 agrees at 7 bases. Germline CDR1 SGHAT, CDR2 FQNNGV. CDR3 size: 14 residues. With V trimmed by 1 base and J by 8 bases, 2 bases remained unmatched. The CDR3 nucleotides read TGTGCCAGCAGCTTAGCAGGGGGGCATTCACCCCTCCACTTT. It specifies CASSLAGGHSPLHF.

The chain employs TRBV4-3 and TRBJ2-1, with 10 bases aligning to TRBD2. The CDR3 totals 17 residues. In germline, CDR1 is LGHNA, CDR2 YSLEER. Unmatched junction bases numbered 12, after V lost 3 bases and J lost 7 bases. The chain's CDR3 is CASSHLLSGGASNEQFF. As DNA, the CDR3 is TGCGCCAGCAGCCACCTACTCAGCGGGGGGGCCTCGAATGAGCAGTTCTTC.

This clone has a single count. The chain employs TRBV7-9 and TRBJ1-2; no reliable D call. Looked up from germline, CDR1 is SEHNR and CDR2 is FQNEAQ (reference sequence). V was pared by 5 bases and J by 0 bases, with 10 bases between. This CDR3 is built from 14 residues. In DNA, the CDR3 is TGTGCCAGCAGCCCACCTAATCCTAACTATGGCTACACCTTC. Amino acids: CASSPPNPNYGYTF.

This rearrangement joins TRBV2 to TRBJ2-1, with TRBD1 identical over 9 bases. The trim removed 10 bases at V and 6 bases at J, leaving 16 bases unmatched. This CDR3 spans 16 amino acids. In germline, CDR1 is SNHLY, CDR2 FYNNEI. CDR3 sequence (DNA): TGTGCCAACAAGAACCCCCGGGACAGGGCCGGCAATGAGCAGTTCTTC. Protein product: CANKNPRDRAGNEQFF.

The gene calls are TRBV18 and TRBJ2-3; 8 bases map to TRBD1. Trimming removed 6 bases from V and 8 bases from J; junction bases left unmatched: 13. Per the germline V gene, CDR1 is KGHSH and CDR2 is LQKENI. This CDR3 is built from 15 residues. CDR3 DNA: TGTGCCAGCTCCTCGGACAGGGTCCTTTCCGGTACGCAGTATTTT. It yields the protein CASSSDRVLSGTQYF.

This chain uses TRBV7-9 with TRBJ1-2; D is ambiguous. V was shortened by 5 bases and J by 4 bases, with 14 bases between the two germline ends. Per the germline V gene, CDR1 is SEHNR and CDR2 is FQNEAQ (reference sequence). This CDR3 comprises 14 residues. CDR3 sequence (DNA): TGTGCCAGCAGCCCGGACCCGGGAACCTATGGCTACACCTTC. It encodes CASSPDPGTYGYTF.

Here the CDR3 DNA reads TGTGCCAGCACCTCCCGGCTCCGTCCCTACGAGCAGTACTTC. This sequence encodes CASTSRLRPYEQYF. The V call is TRBV28, the J call TRBJ2-7; D is unclear. CDR1 MDHEN and CDR2 SYDVKM come from the germline V gene. The CDR3 runs to 14 residues. V lost 7 bases to trimming and J lost 2 bases, with 15 bases between them.

The rearrangement links TRBV5-8 to TRBJ1-2; no clear D gene. Trimming stripped 4 bases from V and 4 bases from J, with 11 bases between. The V gene's germline CDR1 is SGHTS and CDR2 YDEGEE. CDR3 size: 13 residues. This CDR3 is CASSPAGSYGYTF. CDR3 nucleotide sequence: TGTGCCAGCAGCCCAGCGGGGAGCTATGGCTACACCTTC.

This clone was counted once. V and J are TRBV30 and TRBJ1-6; 9 nucleotides agree with TRBD1. CDR1 and CDR2 (germline): GTSNPN, SVGIG (reference sequence). Trimming cost V 7 bases and J 2 bases; bases outside gene matches: 6. The CDR3 length is 15 residues. The CDR3, as DNA: TGTGCCTACTCACAGGGGGCTGCCTATAATTCACCCCTCCACTTT. Protein: CAYSQGAAYNSPLHF.

DNA of the CDR3: TGTGCCAGCAGCTTGGGCACTAGCGGGAAGAGTTATGAGCAGTTCTTC. Translation: CASSLGTSGKSYEQFF. The rearrangement links TRBV5-5 to TRBJ2-1; 10 bases agree with TRBD2. CDR1 SGHKS and CDR2 YYEKEE come from the germline V gene (reference sequence). J gave up 8 bases and V 0 bases, and 8 bases lay outside the gene matches. The CDR3 runs to 16 residues.

The table lists this clone with a count of one. Here the CDR3 DNA reads TGTGCCAGGACCTGGGGGACCACTGAAGCTTTCTTT. The encoded protein is CARTWGTTEAFF. The genes are TRBV5-8 and TRBJ1-1, with D possibly TRBD1 on 5 matching bases. The CDR3 totals 12 residues. V lost 8 bases to trimming and J lost 4 bases, with 12 bases between them. Germline V lookup: CDR1 SGHTS, CDR2 YDEGEE.